This T cell receptor beta chain appears in the sequencing data of a study of blood T cell repertoires in COVID-19 (dated by TCRdb to the early 2020s). About the study as a whole: The collaborator samples originated in the United States, Italy and Spain and spanned the acute and convalescent phases of COVID-19. The material from the prospective study consisted of cDNA or gDNA derived from T cells, B-cell-depleted T cells, or PBMCs. A de-identified subject ID, COVID-19 status, age in years and sex were almost always included in the sample metadata. Deeply sampled blood TCRbeta repertoires from subjects exposed to, actively infected with, or recovered from COVID-19 were included in the dataset. The repertoires were made available in a free public database intended to serve as a resource for research on the immune response to SARS-CoV-2. Where available, HLA class I and class II types were obtained from metadata supplied by the sample provider rather than from assay-based typing. The samples were drawn from the first 160 participants of the ongoing ImmuneRACE study and from about 1,200 subjects provided by 6 global collaborators. The research as a whole found: Clinical and demographic metadata were provided uncurated, with the amount varying by source and participant.

The collaborating institutions used their own protocols to collect whole blood in K2EDTA tubes. For TCRbeta analysis, collaborators shipped samples in one of three forms: frozen whole blood, isolated PBMCs, or DNA extracted from either of those sample types. Turning to this clone: The antigen it recognizes is unknown. Base qualities were left out, and no much larger clone turns up one base away.

As encoded in the germline V gene (reference sequence), CDR1 is SEHNR while CDR2 is FQNEAQ. Taken from cysteine to phenylalanine, the CDR3 has 15 residues. Only the CDR3 DNA is retained, 45 bases long and in frame from the first base. V loses 7 bases, J loses 2 bases, and the germline ends lie 14 bases apart. TCRbeta CDR3 regions were amplified from genomic DNA by means of the immunoSEQ Assay, a bias-controlled multiplex PCR. Turning to the authors' computational methods: The number of nucleated cells in each sample was estimated by amplification of reference gene primers within the assay. Sequence reads were collapsed and filtered to measure the absolute abundance of every unique TCRbeta CDR3 rearrangement. For each sample, productive Simpson clonality was calculated by taking the square root of Simpson's diversity index across productive rearrangements. TCRdb stores this immuneACCESS table with in-frame sequences only. Part of the clones is absent; in the studies checked, under half of the shortfall reflects unresolved V genes, and no reason is known for the rest. D and trimming come from the DNA, and the V and J calls and clone size come from that table. For this sample there are roughly 14,000 clones; more than 70% appear just once. The ten top clones hold roughly 15% of the sample.

Input material: peripheral blood. The rearranged chain carries TRBV7-9 and TRBJ1-4; no D gene call is confident. This TCR was sampled from a human donor in a cohort sampled during active COVID-19. The DNA is TGTGCCAGCATCCCCCGAGGGTGGACTAATGAAAAACTGTTTTTT. This yields the protein CASIPRGWTNEKLFF. The reference TRBV7-9 and TRBJ1-4 proteins fill in what lies around the CDR3, so the full variable domain reads DTGVSQNPRHKITKRGQNVTFRCDPISEHNRLYWYRQTLGQGPEFLTYFQNEAQLEKSRLLSDRFSAERPKGSFSTLEIQRTEQGDSAMYLCASIPRGWTNEKLFFGSGTQLSVL.